This T cell receptor beta chain was recovered during a study of CD8+CD57+ T cells in acquired aplastic anemia. Study details: Quantities of DNA derived from sorted CD4+ and CD8+ cells averaged roughly 3 ug. Roughly 11 million reads, on average, were obtained for CD4+ cells from healthy donors. General observations from the study: Patients did not significantly differ from controls in CD8+ Simpson's diversity. Roughly 31 was the count of CD8+ CDR3 sequences that patients shared with controls.

Profiling that covered TCR beta VDJ and CDR3 relied on genomic DNA as its template. TCRdb independently ran MiXCR on the reads; one entry per CDR3 protein. The sample contains 150,000 to 200,000 distinct CDR3 sequences, about 60% of which appear only once. The germline V gene has CDR1 SQVTM and CDR2 ANQGSEA. This CDR3 is built from 13 residues. Unmatched junction bases numbered 3, after V lost 6 bases and J lost 3 bases. Concerning this clonotype itself: Its antigen is unidentified.

The genes are TRBV29-1 and TRBJ1-3; 9 positions match TRBD1. The specimen sequenced was sorted CD4+, CD8+, or CD8+CD57+ T cells (not recorded which) from PBMCs. The TCR comes from a human donor in good health. The CDR3 is CSVGDRVGNTIYF. The DNA of the CDR3 is TGCAGCGTGGGGGACAGGGTTGGAAACACCATATATTTT.